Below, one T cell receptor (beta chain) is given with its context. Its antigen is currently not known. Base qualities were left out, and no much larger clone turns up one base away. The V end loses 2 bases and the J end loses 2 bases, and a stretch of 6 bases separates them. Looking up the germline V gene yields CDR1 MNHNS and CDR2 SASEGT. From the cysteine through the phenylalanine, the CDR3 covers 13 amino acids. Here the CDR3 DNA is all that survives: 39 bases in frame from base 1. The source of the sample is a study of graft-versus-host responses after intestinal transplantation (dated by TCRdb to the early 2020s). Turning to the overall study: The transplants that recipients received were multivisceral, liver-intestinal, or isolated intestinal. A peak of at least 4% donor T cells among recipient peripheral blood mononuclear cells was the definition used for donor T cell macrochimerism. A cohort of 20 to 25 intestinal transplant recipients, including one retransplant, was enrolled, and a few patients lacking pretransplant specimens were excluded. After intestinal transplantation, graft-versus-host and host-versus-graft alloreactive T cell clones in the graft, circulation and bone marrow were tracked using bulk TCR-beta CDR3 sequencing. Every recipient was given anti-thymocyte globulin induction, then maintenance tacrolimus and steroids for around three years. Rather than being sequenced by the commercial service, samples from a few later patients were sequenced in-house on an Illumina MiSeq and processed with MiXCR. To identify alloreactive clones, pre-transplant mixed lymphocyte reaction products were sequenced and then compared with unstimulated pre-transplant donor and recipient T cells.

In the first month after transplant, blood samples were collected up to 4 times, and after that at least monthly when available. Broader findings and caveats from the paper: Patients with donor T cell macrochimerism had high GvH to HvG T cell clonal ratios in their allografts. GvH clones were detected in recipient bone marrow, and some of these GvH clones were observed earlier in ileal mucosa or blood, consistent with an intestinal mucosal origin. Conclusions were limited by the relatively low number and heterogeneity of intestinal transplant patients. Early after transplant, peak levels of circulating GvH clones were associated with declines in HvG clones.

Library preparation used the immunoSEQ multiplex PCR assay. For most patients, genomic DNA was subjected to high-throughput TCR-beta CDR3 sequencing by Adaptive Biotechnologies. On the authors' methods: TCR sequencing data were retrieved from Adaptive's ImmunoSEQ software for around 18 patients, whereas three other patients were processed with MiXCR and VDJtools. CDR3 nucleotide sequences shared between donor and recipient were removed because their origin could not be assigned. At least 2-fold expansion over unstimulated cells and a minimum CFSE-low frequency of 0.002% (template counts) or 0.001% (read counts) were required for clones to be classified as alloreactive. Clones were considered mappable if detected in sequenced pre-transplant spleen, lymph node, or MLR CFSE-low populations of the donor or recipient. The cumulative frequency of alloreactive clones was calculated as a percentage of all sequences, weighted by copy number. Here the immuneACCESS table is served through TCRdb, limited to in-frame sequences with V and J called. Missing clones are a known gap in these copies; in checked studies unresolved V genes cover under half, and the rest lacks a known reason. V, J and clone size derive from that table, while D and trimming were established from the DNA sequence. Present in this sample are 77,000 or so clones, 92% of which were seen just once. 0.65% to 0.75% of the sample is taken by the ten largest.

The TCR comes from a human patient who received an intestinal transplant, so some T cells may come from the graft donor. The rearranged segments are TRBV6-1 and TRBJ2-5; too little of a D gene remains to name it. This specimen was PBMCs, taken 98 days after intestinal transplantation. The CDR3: CASSERQQETQYF. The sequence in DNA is TGTGCCAGCAGTGAACGCCAGCAAGAGACCCAGTACTTC.